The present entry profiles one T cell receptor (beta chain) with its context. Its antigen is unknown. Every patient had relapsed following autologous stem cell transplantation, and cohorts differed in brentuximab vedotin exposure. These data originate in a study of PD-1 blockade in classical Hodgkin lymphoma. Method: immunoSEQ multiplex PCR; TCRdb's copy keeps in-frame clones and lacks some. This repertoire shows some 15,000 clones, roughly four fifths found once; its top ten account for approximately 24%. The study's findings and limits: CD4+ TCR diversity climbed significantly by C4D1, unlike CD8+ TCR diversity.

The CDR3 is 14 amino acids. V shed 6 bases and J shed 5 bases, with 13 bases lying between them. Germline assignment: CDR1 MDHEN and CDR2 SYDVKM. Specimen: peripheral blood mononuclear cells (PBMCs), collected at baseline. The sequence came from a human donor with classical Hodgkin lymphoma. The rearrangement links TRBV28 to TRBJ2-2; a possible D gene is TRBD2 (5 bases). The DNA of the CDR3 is TGTGCCAGCAGAGTCCCGGGATCAACCGGGGAGCTGTTTTTT. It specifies CASRVPGSTGELFF.